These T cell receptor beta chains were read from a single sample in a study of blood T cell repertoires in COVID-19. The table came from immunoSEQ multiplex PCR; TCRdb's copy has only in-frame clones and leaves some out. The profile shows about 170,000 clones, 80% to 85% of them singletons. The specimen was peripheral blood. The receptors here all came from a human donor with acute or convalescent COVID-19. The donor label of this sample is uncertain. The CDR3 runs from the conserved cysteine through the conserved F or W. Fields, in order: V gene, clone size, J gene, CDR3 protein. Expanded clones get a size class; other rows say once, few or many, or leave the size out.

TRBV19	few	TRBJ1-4	CASSAGTGNEKLFF
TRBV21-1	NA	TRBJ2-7	CASSKVEGIGQYF
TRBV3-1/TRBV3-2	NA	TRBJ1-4	CASSPELNEKLFF
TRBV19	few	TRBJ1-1	CASSIGGQGTEAFF
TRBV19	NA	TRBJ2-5	CASSISPAGAGQETQYF
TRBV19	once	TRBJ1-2	CASSTQGTGTF
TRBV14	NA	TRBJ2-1	CASSQEPVWAGGGNEQFF
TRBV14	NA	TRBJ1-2	CASSQDRGLGGYTF
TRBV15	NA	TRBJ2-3	CATSRGTGWEDTQYF
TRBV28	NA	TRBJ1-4	CASSLKPRKLFF
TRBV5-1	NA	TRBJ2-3	CASSRRQGGMATDTQYF
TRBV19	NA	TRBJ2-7	CASSIEAGHVYEQYF
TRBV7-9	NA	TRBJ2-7	CASSLPSGYEQYF
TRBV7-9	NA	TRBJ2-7	CASSFGTSGSYEQYF
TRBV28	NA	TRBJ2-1	CASSSRGLARNEQFF
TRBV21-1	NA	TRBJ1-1	CASSKVAPGQKNTEAFF
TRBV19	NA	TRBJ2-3	CASSPLGAGDTDTQYF
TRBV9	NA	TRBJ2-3	CASSLTRGRDTQYF
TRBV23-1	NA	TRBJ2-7	CASSQKSPRAYEQYF
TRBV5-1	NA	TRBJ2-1	CASSIGLAGIGNEQFF
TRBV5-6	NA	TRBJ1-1	CASSARRVSTTEAFF
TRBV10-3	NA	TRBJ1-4	CAISAQGKQEKLFF
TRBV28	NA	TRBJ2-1	CASSKETQGLAGSLTQFF
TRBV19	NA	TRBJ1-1	CASRAPDRSTEAFF
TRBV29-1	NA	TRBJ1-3	CSVLPVSSGNTIYF
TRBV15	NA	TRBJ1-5	CATSRDVVTGEGQPQHF
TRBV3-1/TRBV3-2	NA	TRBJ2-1	CASSLADGGPFF
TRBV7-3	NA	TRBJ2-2	CASASVSNTGELFF
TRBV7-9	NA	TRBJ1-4	CASSLGDRHNEKLFF
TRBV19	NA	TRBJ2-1	CASSREVRGLDEQFF
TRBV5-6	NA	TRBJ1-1	CASSLAWELNTEAFF
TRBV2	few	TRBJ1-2	CASSIPGTGLWGYTF
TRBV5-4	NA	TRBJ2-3	CASSPGGGGASDTQYF
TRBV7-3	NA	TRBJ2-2	CASSLNSDTGELFF
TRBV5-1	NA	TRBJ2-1	CASRLAGDGHEQFF
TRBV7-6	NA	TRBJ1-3	CASSQDRTSGNTIYF
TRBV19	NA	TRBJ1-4	CASSTGGQRGEKLFF
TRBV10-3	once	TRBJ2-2	CAISDGIGDWGTGELFF
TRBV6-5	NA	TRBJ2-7	CASQMGDRSSYEQYF
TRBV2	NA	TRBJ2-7	CASRPQTGAGEQYF
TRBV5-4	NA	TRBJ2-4	CASSLQGENIQYF
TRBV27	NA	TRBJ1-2	CATPGQGLEGYTF
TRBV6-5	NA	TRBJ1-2	CASRKEESYGYTF
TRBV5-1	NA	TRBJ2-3	CASSLAGTGGAGTDTQYF
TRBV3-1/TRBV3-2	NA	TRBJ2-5	CASSPLSQETQYF
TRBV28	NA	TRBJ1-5	CASSAGDSNQPQHF
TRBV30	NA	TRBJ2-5	CAWSQKQGSALETQYF
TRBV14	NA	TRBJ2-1	CASSRQVMSYNEQFF